The TCR beta chain under discussion was sequenced for a study of patients and donors after allogeneic stem cell transplantation. The CDR3 totals 15 residues. Per the germline V gene, CDR1 is SGHAT and CDR2 is FQNNGV. V was shortened by 5 bases and J by 1 base, with 11 bases between the two germline ends. TCRdb ran MiXCR on the RT-PCR reads and lists one entry per CDR3 protein. The repertoire holds about 24,000 distinct CDR3 sequences, with 35% to 45% as singletons. This receptor was identified in a human donor who was either an allogeneic HSCT recipient or a stem cell or donor lymphocyte infusion donor (not recorded which). It is not recorded whose cells these are; they may come from a transplant donor. V is TRBV11-2 and J is TRBJ1-4; a weak D match, TRBD1 (6 bases). The sequencing input was blood, either unsorted or a sorted T cell fraction (not recorded which). The CDR3 protein is CASSPGQLTNEKLFF. The CDR3 DNA follows: TGTGCCAGCAGCCCAGGACAGTTAACTAATGAAAAACTGTTTTTT.